These T cell receptor beta chains were read from a single sample in a study of T cells in Graves' hyperthyroidism and ophthalmopathy. TCRdb re-called the multiplex PCR reads through MiXCR, storing one row per CDR3 protein. Of a few hundred thousand distinct CDR3 sequences in the sample, roughly 15% are singletons; the top ten hold about 33%. The sequenced sample was blood. Receptors originate from a woman between 45 and 60 years old with Graves' hyperthyroidism that later progressed to Graves' ophthalmopathy. Each CDR3 is given with its conserved first and last residue. A D gene is named only where the DNA matches it firmly. The size of a clone is reported for some rows only, either as once, few or many, or as a class for expanded clones.

J gene | D gene | clone size | V gene | CDR3 protein | CDR3 DNA
TRBJ1-1 | TRBD1 | many | TRBV10-3 | CAIRDREGTEAFF | TGTGCCATCAGGGACAGGGAAGGGACTGAAGCTTTCTTT
TRBJ1-6 | NA | few | TRBV7-2 | CASSLFHRSSYNSPLHF | TGTGCCAGCAGCTTATTCCACAGGAGCTCCTATAATTCACCCCTCCACTTT
TRBJ1-3 | NA | few | TRBV27 | CASSLSPLSGNTIYF | TGTGCCAGCAGTTTATCTCCGCTTTCTGGAAACACCATATATTTT
TRBJ2-3 | NA | NA | TRBV6-1 | CASSVMDTQYF | TGTGCCAGCAGTGTAATGGATACGCAGTATTTT
TRBJ2-7 | NA | few | TRBV5-1 | CASSLEGVYEQYF | TGCGCCAGCAGCTTAGAGGGAGTCTACGAGCAGTACTTC
TRBJ1-1 | NA | many | TRBV16 | CASSQQEGTEAFF | TGTGCCAGCAGCCAACAGGAGGGCACTGAAGCTTTCTTT
TRBJ2-2 | TRBD2 | many | TRBV7-3 | CASSSPGLAGVGVGELFF | TGTGCCAGCAGCTCGCCCGGACTAGCGGGAGTGGGTGTCGGGGAGCTGTTTTTT
TRBJ2-3 | NA | NA | TRBV7-2 | CASSLVPLLRGDTQYF | TGTGCCAGCAGCTTAGTCCCGCTTCTCCGGGGAGATACGCAGTATTTT
TRBJ1-6 | TRBD1 | many | TRBV2 | CASSELGTGNSPLHF | TGTGCCAGCAGTGAATTGGGGACAGGGAATTCACCCCTCCACTTT
TRBJ2-1 | TRBD2 | many | TRBV10-1 | CASSESSGIYNEQFF | TGCGCCAGCAGTGAGTCCAGCGGGATCTACAATGAGCAGTTCTTC
TRBJ1-3 | NA | few | TRBV2 | CASRGVYSGNTIYF | TGTGCCAGCAGAGGGGTTTACTCTGGAAACACCATATATTTT
TRBJ2-7 | TRBD2 | many | TRBV20-1 | CSATRLAGYEQYF | TGCAGTGCTACCAGACTAGCGGGATACGAGCAGTACTTC
TRBJ2-5 | TRBD2 | NA | TRBV20-1 | CSAPPGLAGETQYF | TGCAGTGCTCCCCCGGGACTAGCAGGGGAGACCCAGTACTTC
TRBJ1-2 | TRBD1 | NA | TRBV24-1 | CATSDLTGGYGYTF | TGTGCCACCAGTGATTTAACAGGGGGATATGGCTACACCTTC
TRBJ1-1 | TRBD1 | few | TRBV5-1 | CASSGSDRADTEAFF | TGCGCCAGCAGCGGATCCGACAGGGCCGACACTGAAGCTTTCTTT
TRBJ2-3 | TRBD2 | NA | TRBV5-1 | CASSLSGLAGDTQYF | TGCGCCAGCAGCTTATCGGGACTAGCGGGAGATACGCAGTATTTT
TRBJ1-3 | NA | many | TRBV28 | CASSLVWAGNTIYF | TGTGCCAGCAGTTTGGTATGGGCTGGAAACACCATATATTTT
TRBJ2-4 | NA | many | TRBV28 | CASSFQGQAKNIQYF | TGTGCCAGCAGTTTCCAGGGCCAAGCCAAAAACATTCAGTACTTC
TRBJ2-1 | TRBD1 | many | TRBV7-9 | CASSSRTGFDEQFF | TGTGCCAGCAGCTCACGGACAGGGTTCGATGAGCAGTTCTTC
TRBJ2-3 | NA | many | TRBV28 | CASSLSAGLTDTQYF | TGTGCCAGCAGTTTATCGGCGGGACTCACAGATACGCAGTATTTT
TRBJ2-7 | NA | many | TRBV9 | CASSVSENPYEQYF | TGTGCCAGCAGCGTAAGCGAAAACCCCTACGAGCAGTACTTC
TRBJ2-3 | TRBD1 | few | TRBV7-9 | CASRDRAFIFLDTQYF | TGTGCCAGCAGGGACAGGGCCTTTATTTTTTTAGATACGCAGTATTTT
TRBJ2-1 | NA | many | TRBV3-1 | CASSQVGREQFF | TGTGCCAGCAGCCAAGTAGGGAGGGAGCAGTTCTTC
TRBJ2-1 | TRBD2 | many | TRBV20-1 | CSARVVAGNNEQFF | TGCAGTGCTAGAGTTGTAGCGGGGAACAATGAGCAGTTCTTC
TRBJ1-6 | NA | many | TRBV10-3 | CATGDAADSPLHF | TGTGCCACCGGGGACGCTGCGGATTCACCCCTCCACTTT